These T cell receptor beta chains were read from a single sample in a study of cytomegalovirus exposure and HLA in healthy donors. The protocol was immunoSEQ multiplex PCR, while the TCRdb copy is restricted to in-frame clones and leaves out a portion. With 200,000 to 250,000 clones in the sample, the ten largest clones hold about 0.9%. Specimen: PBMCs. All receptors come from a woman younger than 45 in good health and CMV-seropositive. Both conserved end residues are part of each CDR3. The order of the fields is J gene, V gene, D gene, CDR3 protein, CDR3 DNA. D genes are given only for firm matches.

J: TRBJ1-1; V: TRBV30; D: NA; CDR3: CAWSVQINTEAFF; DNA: TGTGCCTGGAGTGTCCAGATCAACACTGAAGCTTTCTTT
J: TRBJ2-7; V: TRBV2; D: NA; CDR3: CASRGIGDEQYF; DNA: TGTGCCAGCAGGGGGATAGGGGACGAGCAGTACTTC
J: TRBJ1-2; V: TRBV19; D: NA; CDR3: CASSNLGVGSGYTF; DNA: TGTGCCAGTAGTAACCTCGGGGTTGGCTCCGGCTACACCTTC
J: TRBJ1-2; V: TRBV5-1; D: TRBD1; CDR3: CASSLDRRQGFSGYTF; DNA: TGCGCCAGCAGCTTGGATCGGAGACAGGGGTTTAGTGGCTACACCTTC
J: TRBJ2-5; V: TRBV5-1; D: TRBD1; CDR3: CASSSFGQGAGETQYF; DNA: TGCGCCAGCAGCTCATTCGGACAGGGGGCCGGAGAGACCCAGTACTTC
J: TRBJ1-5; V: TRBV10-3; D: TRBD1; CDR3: CAISEWGQGDQPQHF; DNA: TGTGCCATCAGTGAGTGGGGACAGGGCGATCAGCCCCAGCATTTT
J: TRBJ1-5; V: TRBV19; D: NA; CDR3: CASTKQGPSNQPQHF; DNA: TGTGCCAGTACCAAACAGGGTCCCAGCAATCAGCCCCAGCATTTT
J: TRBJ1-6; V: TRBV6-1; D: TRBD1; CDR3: CASSVPGQGTSPLHF; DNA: TGTGCCAGCAGTGTCCCGGGACAGGGTACTTCACCCCTCCACTTT
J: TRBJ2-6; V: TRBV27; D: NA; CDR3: CASSLQGTGANVLTF; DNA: TGTGCCAGCAGTCTACAGGGTACTGGGGCCAACGTCCTGACTTTC
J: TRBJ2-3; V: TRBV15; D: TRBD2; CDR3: CATSRSIAGRTDTQYF; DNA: TGTGCCACCAGCAGATCCATAGCGGGACGCACAGATACGCAGTATTTT
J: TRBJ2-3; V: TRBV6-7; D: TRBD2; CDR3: CASSRTAGDGTDTQYF; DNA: TGTGCCAGCAGCCGAACCGCGGGGGATGGCACAGATACGCAGTATTTT
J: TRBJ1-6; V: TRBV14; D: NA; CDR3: CASSLVGDNSPLHF; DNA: TGTGCCAGCAGCTTGGTAGGGGATAATTCACCCCTCCACTTT
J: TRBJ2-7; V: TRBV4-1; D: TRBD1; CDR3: CASSQRGQHGSYEQYF; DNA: TGCGCCAGCAGCCAACGGGGACAGCACGGCTCCTACGAGCAGTACTTC
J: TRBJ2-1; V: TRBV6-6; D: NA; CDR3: CASSYEFSSSYNEQFF; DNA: TGTGCCAGCAGTTACGAGTTTTCGAGCTCCTACAATGAGCAGTTCTTC
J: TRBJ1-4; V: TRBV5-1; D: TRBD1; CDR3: CASSLGQGSEKLFF; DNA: TGCGCCAGCAGCTTGGGACAGGGAAGTGAAAAACTGTTTTTT
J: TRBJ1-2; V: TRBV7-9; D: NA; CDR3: CASSPIDRVDYGYTF; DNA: TGTGCCAGCAGCCCCATAGACCGGGTGGACTATGGCTACACCTTC
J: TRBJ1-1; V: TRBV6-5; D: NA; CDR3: CATNWGRNTEAFF; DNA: TGTGCCACGAATTGGGGGCGGAACACTGAAGCTTTCTTT
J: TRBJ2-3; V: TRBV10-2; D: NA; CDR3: CASSETLGLSLNTDTQYF; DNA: TGCGCCAGCAGTGAGACCTTGGGACTCTCCCTGAACACAGATACGCAGTATTTT
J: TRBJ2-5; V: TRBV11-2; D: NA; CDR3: CASSLGWTAPPIQETQYF; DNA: TGTGCCAGCAGCTTAGGGTGGACAGCACCACCAATCCAAGAGACCCAGTACTTC
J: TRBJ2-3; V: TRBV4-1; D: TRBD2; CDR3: CASSPLAGGFSTDTQYF; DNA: TGCGCCAGCAGCCCATTAGCGGGAGGCTTCAGCACAGATACGCAGTATTTT
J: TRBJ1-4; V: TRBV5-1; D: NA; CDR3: CASSLESGKPGEKLFF; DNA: TGCGCCAGCAGCTTGGAGTCAGGGAAACCTGGTGAAAAACTGTTTTTT
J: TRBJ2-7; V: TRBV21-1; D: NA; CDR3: CASSRDRGQTYEQYF; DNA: TGTGCCAGCAGCAGGGACAGGGGGCAAACCTACGAGCAGTACTTC
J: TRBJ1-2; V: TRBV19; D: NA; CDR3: CASSIGGGTYGYTF; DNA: TGTGCCAGTAGTATAGGTGGAGGAACCTATGGCTACACCTTC